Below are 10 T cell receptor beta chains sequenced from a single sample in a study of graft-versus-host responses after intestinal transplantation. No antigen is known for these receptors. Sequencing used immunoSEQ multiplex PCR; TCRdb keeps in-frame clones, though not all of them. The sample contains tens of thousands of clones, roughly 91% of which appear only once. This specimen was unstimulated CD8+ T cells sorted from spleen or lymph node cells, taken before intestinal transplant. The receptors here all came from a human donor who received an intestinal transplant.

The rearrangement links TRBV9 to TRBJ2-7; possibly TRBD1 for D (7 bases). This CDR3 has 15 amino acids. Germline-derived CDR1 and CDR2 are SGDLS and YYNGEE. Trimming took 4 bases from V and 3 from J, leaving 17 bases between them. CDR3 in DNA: TGTGCCAGCAGCACAGATCCAGGGGGAGGCTACGAGCAGTACTTC. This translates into CASSTDPGGGYEQYF.

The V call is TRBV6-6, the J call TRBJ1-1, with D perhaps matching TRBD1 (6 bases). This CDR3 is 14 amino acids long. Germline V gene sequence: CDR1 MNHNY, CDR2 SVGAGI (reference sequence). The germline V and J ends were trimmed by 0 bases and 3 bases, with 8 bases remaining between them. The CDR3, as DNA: TGTGCCAGCAGTTACTCGACAGGAGACACTGAAGCTTTCTTT. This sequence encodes CASSYSTGDTEAFF.

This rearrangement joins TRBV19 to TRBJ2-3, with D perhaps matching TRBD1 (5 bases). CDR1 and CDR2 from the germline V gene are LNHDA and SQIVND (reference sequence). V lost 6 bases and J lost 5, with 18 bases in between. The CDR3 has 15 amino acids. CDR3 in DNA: TGTGCCAGTAGGACCCAGGACATAGTTGGAGATACGCAGTATTTT. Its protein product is CASRTQDIVGDTQYF.

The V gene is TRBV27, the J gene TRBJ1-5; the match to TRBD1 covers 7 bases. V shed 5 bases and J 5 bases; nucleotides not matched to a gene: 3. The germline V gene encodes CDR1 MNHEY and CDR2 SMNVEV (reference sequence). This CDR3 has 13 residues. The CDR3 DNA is TGTGCCAGCAGTCGGGACAGCGATCAGCCCCAGCATTTT. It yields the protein CASSRDSDQPQHF.

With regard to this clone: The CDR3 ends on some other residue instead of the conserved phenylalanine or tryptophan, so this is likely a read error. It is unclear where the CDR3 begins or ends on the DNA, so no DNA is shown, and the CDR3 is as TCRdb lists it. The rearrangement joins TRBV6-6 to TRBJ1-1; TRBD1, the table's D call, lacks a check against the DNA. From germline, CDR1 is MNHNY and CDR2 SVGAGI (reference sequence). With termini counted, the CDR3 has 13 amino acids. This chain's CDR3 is CASSLGPGPRFIV.

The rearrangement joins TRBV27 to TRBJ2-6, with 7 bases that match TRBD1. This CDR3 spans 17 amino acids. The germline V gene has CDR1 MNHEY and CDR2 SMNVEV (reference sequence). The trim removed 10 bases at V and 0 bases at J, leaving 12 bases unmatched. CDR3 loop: CATRNRGGLSGANVLTF. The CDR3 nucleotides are TGTGCCACCAGGAACAGGGGCGGGCTCTCTGGGGCCAACGTCCTGACTTTC.

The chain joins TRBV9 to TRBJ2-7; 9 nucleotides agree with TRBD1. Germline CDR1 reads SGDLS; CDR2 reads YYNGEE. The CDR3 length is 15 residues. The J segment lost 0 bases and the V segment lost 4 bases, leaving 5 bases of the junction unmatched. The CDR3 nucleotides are TGTGCCAGCAGCACCGGGACAGGGCTCTCCTACGAGCAGTACTTC. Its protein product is CASSTGTGLSYEQYF.

CDR3 region: CASRSFRGSNEKLFF. As DNA, the CDR3 is TGTGCCAGCAGGAGTTTCAGGGGGTCTAATGAAAAACTGTTTTTT. The chain combines TRBV6-5 with TRBJ1-4, with 7 bases fitting TRBD1. This CDR3 spans 15 amino acids. Per the germline V gene, CDR1 is MNHEY and CDR2 is SVGAGI. Unmatched junction bases numbered 7, after V lost 6 bases and J lost 3 bases.

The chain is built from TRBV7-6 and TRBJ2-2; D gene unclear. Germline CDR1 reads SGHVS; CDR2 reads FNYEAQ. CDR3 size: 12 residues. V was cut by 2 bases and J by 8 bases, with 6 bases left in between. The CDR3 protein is CASSLPSGELFF. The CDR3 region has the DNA TGTGCCAGCAGCTTACCGTCGGGGGAGCTGTTTTTT.

CDR3 protein: CASSPDPRGWGTDTQYF. In DNA, the CDR3 is TGTGCCAGCAGCCCTGACCCGCGGGGGTGGGGCACAGATACGCAGTATTTT. The chain carries TRBV7-9 and TRBJ2-3; 7 positions match TRBD2. J was trimmed by 1 base and V by 5 bases; bases with no gene match: 12. CDR3 length: 17 residues. Germline lookup yields CDR1 SEHNR and CDR2 FQNEAQ (reference sequence).